These 11 T cell receptor beta chains were sequenced from one sample in a study of technical replicates of blood from a handful of donors. Generated by immunoSEQ multiplex PCR, the TCRdb table keeps only in-frame clones and is missing some. This sample has some 71,000 clones, with around 97% found just once. Material: T cells isolated from PBMCs. All receptors derive from a human donor in good health.

The chain couples TRBV11-3 to TRBJ2-6, with TRBD1 identical over 7 bases. The CDR3 covers 19 residues. The germline gives CDR1 SGHNT, CDR2 YENEEA. The trim removed 5 bases at V and 0 bases at J, leaving 13 bases unmatched. CDR3 protein: CASSPPWDRQPSGANVLTF. CDR3 DNA: TGTGCCAGCAGCCCACCATGGGACAGACAGCCCTCTGGGGCCAACGTCCTGACTTTC.

This clone was observed a single time. The V call is TRBV5-6, the J call TRBJ1-2, with D tentatively TRBD1 (6 bases). V was pared by 4 bases and J by 5 bases, with 18 bases between. CDR1 and CDR2 from the germline V gene are SGHDT and YYEEEE. The CDR3 is made up of 15 amino acids. In DNA, the CDR3 is TGTGCCAGCAGCCCGAGACAGGCAACCACATATGGCTACACCTTC. Translation: CASSPRQATTYGYTF.

The chain recombines TRBV11-3 with TRBJ1-6, with D unresolved. V was trimmed by 5 bases and J by 6 bases, leaving 17 bases between them. Germline assignment: CDR1 SGHNT and CDR2 YENEEA. The CDR3 extends over 16 amino acids. CDR3 sequence: CASSPGRSTANSPLHF. In nucleotides, the CDR3 is TGTGCCAGCAGCCCCGGGAGGTCTACGGCTAATTCACCCCTCCACTTT. Full variable domain (rest looked up from reference TRBV11-3 and TRBJ1-6): EAGVVQSPRYKIIEKKQPVAFWCNPISGHNTLYWYLQNLGQGPELLIRYENEEAVDDSQLPKDRFSAERLKGVDSTLKIQPAELGDSAVYLCASSPGRSTANSPLHFGNGTRLTVT.

This chain connects TRBV5-5 to TRBJ1-4; no clear D gene. CDR1 SGHKS and CDR2 YYEKEE come from the germline V gene (reference sequence). This CDR3 spans 15 amino acids. V was shortened by 0 bases and J by 8 bases, with 14 bases between the two germline ends. Written as DNA, the CDR3 is TGTGCCAGCAGCTTGGGAGCCACGGCACAGGAAAAACTGTTTTTT. Amino acid sequence: CASSLGATAQEKLFF.

The chain couples TRBV29-1 to TRBJ2-5; the match to TRBD1 covers 7 bases. Trimming removed 8 bases from V and 1 base from J; junction bases left unmatched: 4. CDR3 size: 12 residues. Looked up from germline, CDR1 is SQVTM and CDR2 is ANQGSEA. The chain's CDR3 is CSHHRGQETQYF. Written as DNA, the CDR3 is TGCAGCCATCACAGGGGCCAAGAGACCCAGTACTTC.

J is TRBJ1-4 and V is TRBV7-9; no clear D. The CDR3 spans 15 residues. Germline CDR1 and CDR2: SEHNR and FQNEAQ (reference sequence). The V end lost 5 bases, the J end lost 7 bases, and 17 bases lay between the germline ends. CDR3 nucleotides: TGTGCCAGCAGCGTCCGGTCCGACTGGAGTGAAAAACTGTTTTTT. Its protein product is CASSVRSDWSEKLFF.

The rearrangement uses TRBV27 and TRBJ2-5, with 9 bases that match TRBD1. J lost 5 bases, V lost 6 bases, and 4 bases had no gene match. Germline loops: CDR1 MNHEY, CDR2 SMNVEV (reference sequence). The CDR3 has 13 amino acids. In DNA form, the CDR3 reads TGTGCCAGCAGCGGACAGGGGCTCGAGACCCAGTACTTC. Translating gives CASSGQGLETQYF.

The rearrangement links TRBV28 to TRBJ2-2, with 10 bases identical to TRBD2. The J segment lost 7 bases and the V segment lost 6 bases, leaving 8 bases of the junction unmatched. This CDR3 is 15 amino acids long. CDR1 and CDR2 (germline): MDHEN, SYDVKM. CDR3 bases: TGTGCCAGCAGCCTACTAGCGGGAAGGTTCGGGGAGCTGTTTTTT. Amino acids: CASSLLAGRFGELFF.

The rearrangement links TRBV28 to TRBJ2-2; a possible D gene is TRBD1 (6 bases). Germline V gene lookup returns CDR1 MDHEN and CDR2 SYDVKM. The CDR3 length is 16 residues. The V end lost 3 bases, the J end lost 7 bases, and 18 bases lay between the germline ends. CDR3 region: CASSFVSARQDGELFF. In nucleotides, the CDR3 is TGTGCCAGCAGTTTTGTTTCTGCGCGACAGGACGGGGAGCTGTTTTTT. Using reference TRBV28 and TRBJ2-2 for the parts outside the CDR3, the full variable domain is DVKVTQSSRYLVKRTGEKVFLECVQDMDHENMFWYRQDPGLGLRLIYFSYDVKMKEKGDIPEGYSVSREKKERFSLILESASTNQTSMYLCASSFVSARQDGELFFGEGSRLTVL.

V and J are TRBV7-9 and TRBJ2-7, with D possibly being TRBD2 (6 bases). The germline V and J ends were trimmed by 3 bases and 5 bases, with 17 bases remaining between them. The CDR3 contains 15 residues. The germline CDR1 and CDR2 sequences are SEHNR and FQNEAQ (reference sequence). The CDR3 is CASSFRGRKVDEQYF. CDR3 DNA sequence: TGTGCCAGCAGCTTTCGTGGGAGGAAAGTGGACGAGCAGTACTTC.

The chain combines TRBV4-1 with TRBJ2-3, with D perhaps TRBD2 (6 bases). V dropped 4 bases and J dropped 9 bases, with 11 bases sitting between them. From germline, CDR1 is MGHRA and CDR2 YSYEKL. The CDR3 is made up of 12 amino acids. CDR3 sequence reads: CASSPRRETQYF. In nucleotides, the CDR3 is TGCGCCAGCAGCCCTCGCCGGGAGACGCAGTATTTT.